Shown below are 14 T cell receptor beta chains from a single sample sequenced in a study of blood T cell repertoires in COVID-19. Data came from immunoSEQ multiplex PCR; TCRdb stores just in-frame clones and leaves some out. Among approximately 300,000 clones listed, around 81% were seen once. The sample consisted of peripheral blood. The receptors originated from a person aged 65-85 years with COVID-19, enrolled during active disease.

The chain joins TRBV18 to TRBJ1-4, with 9 bases that match TRBD1. The CDR3 totals 16 residues. The germline gives CDR1 KGHSH, CDR2 LQKENI. J was trimmed by 4 bases and V by 6 bases; bases with no gene match: 9. The CDR3 region is CASSAGQGPFNEKLFF. The CDR3 bases are TGTGCCAGCTCGGCGGGACAGGGTCCCTTTAATGAAAAACTGTTTTTT.

The chain links TRBV29-1 to TRBJ1-1; D remains unclear. The ends were cut back, 7 bases at V and 12 bases at J, with 18 bases in the middle. CDR1 and CDR2 (germline): SQVTM, ANQGSEA. The CDR3 is 11 residues long. In DNA, the CDR3 is TGCAGCGCCCGGACTGGGCCTGAGACTTTCTTT. Its protein is CSARTGPETFF.

The CDR3 sequence is CASSQDSSSGNTIYF. The CDR3, as DNA: TGTGCCAGCAGCCAAGATTCCAGCTCTGGAAACACCATATATTTT. The rearrangement joins TRBV3-1 (or the pseudogene TRBV3-2) to TRBJ1-3; D remains unclear. CDR3 length: 15 amino acids. Germline V gives CDR1 LGHDT, CDR2 YNNKEL (reference sequence). V gave up 0 bases and J gave up 0 bases, with 6 bases separating them.

The rearrangement links TRBV5-1 to TRBJ2-2, with 7 bases matching TRBD1. The trim removed 0 bases at V and 1 base at J, leaving 3 bases unmatched. This CDR3 contains 16 residues. Germline CDR1 SGHRS, CDR2 YFSETQ. CDR3 region: CASSLAGTVNTGELFF. In DNA, the CDR3 is TGCGCCAGCAGCTTGGCCGGGACAGTGAACACCGGGGAGCTGTTTTTT.

The chain joins TRBV6-6 to TRBJ2-1, with TRBD1 identical over 9 bases. The CDR3 length is 15 residues. The J segment lost 2 bases and the V segment lost 6 bases, leaving 5 bases of the junction unmatched. Germline CDR1 is MNHNY and CDR2 is SVGAGI (reference sequence). CDR3 coding DNA: TGTGCCAGCAGGCCAACAGGGGGCACCTACAATGAGCAGTTCTTC. As protein: CASRPTGGTYNEQFF.

This chain links TRBV2 with TRBJ1-2, with no clear D. The CDR3 has 11 amino acids. V was pared by 6 bases and J by 5 bases, with 7 bases between. Germline CDR1 and CDR2: SNHLY and FYNNEI. CDR3 sequence (DNA): TGTGCCAGCAGCCCGCGGTATGGCTACACCTTC. This codes for CASSPRYGYTF.

V usage is TRBV28 and J usage is TRBJ2-7, with 9 nucleotides matching TRBD1. The CDR3 length is 15 residues. The germline CDR1 and CDR2 sequences are MDHEN and SYDVKM. Trimming removed 6 bases from V and 3 bases from J; junction bases left unmatched: 9. CDR3 nucleotide sequence: TGTGCCAGCAGGTCCCCGGGACAGGGACACTACGAGCAGTACTTC. It codes for CASRSPGQGHYEQYF.

This rearrangement joins TRBV7-8 to TRBJ1-6; the D is unclear. This CDR3 has 12 amino acids. Germline loops: CDR1 SGHVS, CDR2 FQNEAQ. V was clipped by 1 base and J by 8 bases, with 3 bases between them. The CDR3 coding sequence is TGTGCCAGCAGCTTAGTAGATTCACCCCTCCACTTT. Translation gives CASSLVDSPLHF.

The chain has TRBV19 and TRBJ2-7, with 10 bases lining up with TRBD1. CDR3 length: 15 residues. Germline loops: CDR1 LNHDA, CDR2 SQIVND (reference sequence). V lost 5 bases, J lost 4 bases, and 8 bases stayed unmatched. The CDR3 loop reads CASSAKGTGVYEQYF. CDR3 DNA sequence: TGTGCCAGTAGTGCGAAGGGGACAGGGGTTTACGAGCAGTACTTC.

The chain has TRBV14 and TRBJ1-2, with D uncertain. The V end was cut by 1 base, the J end by 6 bases, with 6 bases between. CDR3 size: 12 residues. Germline CDR1 SGHDN, CDR2 FVKESK. The CDR3 DNA is TGTGCCAGCAGCCAAGGTGAGGATGGCTACACCTTC. Translated, it gives CASSQGEDGYTF.

V and J are TRBV28 and TRBJ2-2, with 12 bases identical to TRBD1. V was clipped by 6 bases and J by 0 bases; unmatched bases: 5. This CDR3 is 17 amino acids long. Germline V CDR1 and CDR2: MDHEN, SYDVKM. CDR3 DNA sequence: TGTGCCAGCAGGTCGGGACAGGGGGCTACGAACACCGGGGAGCTGTTTTTT. Encoded protein: CASRSGQGATNTGELFF.

This sequence joins TRBV6-4 and TRBJ2-2; a possible D gene is TRBD2 (6 bases). With 8 bases removed from V and 4 bases from J, the gap between germline ends came to 17 bases. From germline, CDR1 is MRHNA and CDR2 SNTAGT. This CDR3 spans 15 amino acids. CDR3 nucleotide sequence: TGTGCCAGCCGATTAGGAGGGGCGGCCACCGGGGAGCTGTTTTTT. It encodes CASRLGGAATGELFF.

The chain employs TRBV28 and TRBJ2-7; 7 bases map to TRBD2. The CDR3 contains 15 residues. Germline lookup yields CDR1 MDHEN and CDR2 SYDVKM. V shed 5 bases and J 3 bases; nucleotides not matched to a gene: 10. CDR3 bases: TGTGCCAGCAGTATATTCGGGACTAAGAACTACGAGCAGTACTTC. Its protein product is CASSIFGTKNYEQYF.

The chain links TRBV7-2 to TRBJ2-7, with D perhaps TRBD2 (7 bases). Trimming shortened V by 5 bases and J by 0 bases, and 17 bases separated the two germline ends. The CDR3 extends over 16 amino acids. From germline, CDR1 is SGHTA and CDR2 FQGNSA. This chain's CDR3 is CASSPKGGVGSYEQYF. The CDR3 DNA reads TGTGCCAGCAGCCCCAAGGGGGGGGTTGGCTCCTACGAGCAGTACTTC.